The 5 T cell receptor beta chains below come from one sample, sequenced in a study of lymphopenia after photon versus proton radiotherapy. Profiled with immunoSEQ multiplex PCR; TCRdb holds only in-frame clones, not every one. Of around 18,000 clones in the sample, 84% are singletons; the top ten hold less than 25%. Specimen: peripheral blood, collected from a patient treated with proton-based radiotherapy. These receptors came from a man in his sixties or seventies with pancreatic cancer.

V usage is TRBV13 and J usage is TRBJ2-3; 9 bases match TRBD2. This CDR3 is built from 16 residues. Germline V gene lookup returns CDR1 PRHDT and CDR2 FYEKMQ (reference sequence). Losses at the gene ends were 3 bases for V and 1 base for J; bases not matched to a gene: 5. CDR3 in amino acids: CASSFFRLAGTDTQYF. CDR3 DNA: TGTGCCAGCAGCTTTTTTCGACTAGCGGGCACAGATACGCAGTATTTT.

This chain connects TRBV10-1 to TRBJ2-1, with D possibly being TRBD1 or TRBD2 (5 bases each). Germline values: CDR1 WNHNN, CDR2 SYGVQD (reference sequence). This CDR3 is built from 16 residues. Trimming cost V 3 bases and J 1 base, with 13 bases left between them. CDR3 loop: CASSEKERGSYNEQFF. The CDR3 DNA reads as TGCGCCAGCAGTGAAAAGGAGAGGGGTTCCTACAATGAGCAGTTCTTC.

This chain connects TRBV5-1 to TRBJ2-1, with 11 bases aligning to TRBD1. The CDR3 length is 16 residues. CDR1 and CDR2 (germline): SGHRS, YFSETQ. J gave up 4 bases and V 4 bases, and 7 bases lay outside the gene matches. The CDR3 protein is CASSGGTGGSYNEQFF. In nucleotides, the CDR3 is TGCGCCAGCAGCGGAGGGACAGGGGGTTCATACAATGAGCAGTTCTTC.

The genes are TRBV11-1 and TRBJ1-4; 7 positions agree with TRBD1. J gave up 1 base and V 5 bases, and 4 bases lay outside the gene matches. CDR1 and CDR2 (germline): SGHAT, FQDESV (reference sequence). The CDR3 consists of 15 residues. The CDR3: CASSPTGETNEKLFF. CDR3 in DNA: TGTGCCAGCAGCCCTACAGGGGAAACTAATGAAAAACTGTTTTTT.

The chain uses TRBV9 and TRBJ2-4, with 7 bases aligning to TRBD1. The length of the CDR3 is 14 residues. J was trimmed by 6 bases and V by 4 bases; bases with no gene match: 7. Germline assignment: CDR1 SGDLS and CDR2 YYNGEE. In DNA, the CDR3 is TGTGCCAGCAGCCCCCGGGACAGTCTAAACATTCAGTACTTC. It translates to CASSPRDSLNIQYF.